This TCR beta chain emerged from a study of response to subunit inactivated influenza vaccine (dated by TCRdb to 2016 to 2018). In the study overall: To follow how T cells responded to a trivalent subunit inactivated influenza vaccine, the researchers relied on deep quantitative profiling of the T cell receptor repertoire.

The sample's time point label, decoded: 45 days after influenza vaccine administration. The method behind the library was RT-PCR. Sequencing used an Illumina HiSeq 2500. The raw public reads went through TCRdb reprocessing: fastp at Q25, MiXCR clone calling, in-frame beta chains kept. Rows are combined by CDR3 protein, so each entry shows the most common genes and DNA. Here the sample has approximately 500,000 distinct CDR3 sequences; 10% to 15% occur a single time. About an eighth of the sample rests with the top ten. Findings and caveats that apply to the study as a whole: It was suggested by the authors that each seasonal influenza vaccination may recruit only a limited number of new T cells.

Only a few counts were recorded for this clonotype. The antigen it binds to is not known. One base away there is no much larger clone; base qualities are not given. The germline V gene specifies KGHSH as CDR1 and LQKENI as CDR2. The CDR3, cysteine through phenylalanine, is 13 amino acids long. Only the CDR3 DNA stays, 39 bases, in frame from base 1. The trim is 0 bases for V and 6 bases for J, with a gap of 8 bases between the germline ends. Recombination connected TRBV18 to TRBJ1-2; 6 matching bases give a weak D call of TRBD1. The receptor comes from a man between 45 and 60 years old who received an inactivated influenza vaccine. Donor details come from another sample of the same person, matched by shared clones. This material consisted of PBMCs from blood, taken 35 to 45 days after vaccination. The CDR3 reads CASSPPTGDGYTF. The DNA is TGTGCCAGCTCACCACCGACAGGAGATGGCTACACCTTC.